This TCR beta chain was recovered during a study of cytomegalovirus exposure and HLA in healthy donors. Background on the study: Genetic ancestry analysis placed about 76% of the roughly 400 donors that were genotyped in the Caucasian-associated cluster. Findings and caveats of the study: The authors later found HLA-associated TCR beta chains more clonally expanded than equally common others. When analyzed later, a missense DCLRE1C variant was found to be linked to TCR beta V- and J-gene trimming. Versus the roughly 700-donor mean, an Asian-associated ancestry cluster reportedly showed fewer N-insertions in a later analysis.

About this clone: Its antigen is unidentified.

Per the germline V gene, CDR1 is SGHRS and CDR2 is YFSETQ. The CDR3 runs 14 residues. Germline trimming cut 2 bases from V and 5 bases from J; bases unmatched to any gene: 5. It was with 60 Vbeta and 13 Jbeta primers that the PCR ran. The repertoire was sequenced with immunoSEQ multiplex PCR; TCRdb's copy has only in-frame clones and lacks some. The sample consists of approximately 190,000 clones, 81% of them appearing once. The J gene is TRBJ2-5, the V gene TRBV5-1, with TRBD2 identical over 8 bases. This receptor was taken from a man aged 35 to 55 in good health and CMV-seropositive. Sequencing was carried out using PBMCs. Here the CDR3 reads CASSFGTSVETQYF. CDR3 in DNA: TGCGCCAGCAGCTTCGGGACTAGTGTGGAGACCCAGTACTTC.